A single sample gave rise to the 25 T cell receptor beta chains below, sequenced in a study of T cells in tumors after PD-1 blockade (dated by TCRdb to the late 2010s). The time point label of this sample denotes: before anti-PD-1 therapy. Libraries were built with the immunoSEQ multiplex PCR assay. TCRdb provides this immuneACCESS table in a form limited to in-frame rearrangements. Some clones are lacking; in checked studies, under half of them reflect an unresolved V gene, and why the rest are absent is not known. A total of roughly 48,000 clones appear in this sample, approximately 81% of them only once. Approximately 4.1% of the sample comes from the top ten. Sequencing was performed on PBMCs, taken before anti-PD-1 treatment. Every receptor here comes from a human donor with basal cell carcinoma.

The chain couples TRBV19 to TRBJ2-2, with D possibly TRBD1 on 6 matching bases. This CDR3 contains 18 residues. The V end lost 6 bases, the J end lost 2 bases, and 22 bases lay between the germline ends. From germline, CDR1 is LNHDA and CDR2 SQIVND (reference sequence). The CDR3 sequence: CASRKTEIRGPNTGELFF. CDR3 nucleotide sequence: TGTGCCAGTAGAAAAACCGAGATCAGGGGTCCTAACACCGGGGAGCTGTTTTTT.

The chain joins TRBV5-4 to TRBJ2-3; tentative D call: TRBD1 (6 bases). This CDR3 spans 14 amino acids. The germline V gene has CDR1 SGHNT and CDR2 YYREEE (reference sequence). V lost 5 bases, J lost 4 bases, and 14 bases lay in between. CDR3 DNA: TGTGCCAGCAGGGACAGTTGGGCGGCAGATACGCAGTATTTT. It encodes CASRDSWAADTQYF.

The chain uses TRBV7-2 and TRBJ2-5, with 8 bases lining up with TRBD2. Trimming at V came to 2 bases and at J to 4 bases, leaving 6 bases not matched to a gene. Germline V gene data show CDR1 as SGHTA and CDR2 as FQGNSA. CDR3 length: 15 amino acids. The CDR3 bases are TGTGCCAGCAGCTTAAGACGGGGGGGCAGAGAGACCCAGTACTTC. It translates to CASSLRRGGRETQYF.

The chain employs TRBV6-1 and TRBJ2-7; TRBD2 agrees at 11 bases. With V trimmed by 3 bases and J by 4 bases, 5 bases remained unmatched. Per germline, CDR1 MNHNS and CDR2 SASEGT. The CDR3 spans 15 residues. CDR3 protein: CASSDKRLAGYEQYF. CDR3 coding DNA: TGTGCCAGCAGTGATAAGCGACTAGCGGGGTACGAGCAGTACTTC.

This clone appeared once. J is TRBJ2-3 and V is TRBV11-1, with 9 bases aligning to TRBD2. Per germline, CDR1 SGHAT and CDR2 FQDESV (reference sequence). V trimming: 3 bases; J trimming: 6 bases; junction bases outside the gene matches: 4. The CDR3 totals 14 residues. Written as DNA, the CDR3 is TGTGCCAGCAGCTTTACGCGGGGGGGTGATACGCAGTATTTT. It codes for CASSFTRGGDTQYF.

This sequence joins TRBV29-1 and TRBJ2-3, with a tentative D call TRBD1 (5 bases). The germline V gene encodes CDR1 SQVTM and CDR2 ANQGSEA. The CDR3 length is 12 residues. Trimming took off 5 bases at V and 4 bases at J, with 10 bases between the two ends. CDR3 coding DNA: TGCAGCGTTTCAGGGAAGGCAGATACGCAGTATTTT. This codes for CSVSGKADTQYF.

The chain joins TRBV3-1 (or the pseudogene TRBV3-2) to TRBJ2-2; TRBD2 aligns across 9 bases. The CDR3 runs 14 residues. Germline CDR1 and CDR2: LGHDT and YNNKEL (reference sequence). V lost 3 bases, J lost 4 bases, and 0 bases stayed unmatched. The CDR3 is CASSQRGGTGELFF. CDR3 bases: TGTGCCAGCAGCCAGCGGGGGGGCACCGGGGAGCTGTTTTTT.

The CDR3 here is CASSQANRETTEAFF. CDR3 in DNA: TGTGCCAGCAGCCAAGCCAACAGGGAGACCACTGAAGCTTTCTTT. This chain links TRBV3-1 (or the pseudogene TRBV3-2) with TRBJ1-1, with D possibly being TRBD1 (6 bases). The CDR3 loop spans 15 amino acids. The V and J ends lost 1 base and 4 bases respectively, with 13 bases between them. In germline, CDR1 is LGHDT, CDR2 YNNKEL (reference sequence).

The chain carries TRBV30 and TRBJ2-5; tentatively, D is TRBD1 or TRBD2 (5 bases each). This CDR3 comprises 14 residues. The V and J ends lost 6 bases and 9 bases respectively, with 23 bases between them. Germline V gives CDR1 GTSNPN, CDR2 SVGIG (reference sequence). The CDR3 DNA sequence: TGTGCCTGCCCTATGGGGGTAGCCGGCACGGCCCAGTACTTC. Its translation is CACPMGVAGTAQYF.

This clone showed up just once. The CDR3 sequence: CASTQAAGGPSYNSPLHF. Written as DNA, the CDR3 is TGTGCCAGTACCCAGGCGGCGGGGGGTCCGTCCTATAATTCACCCCTCCACTTT. J is TRBJ1-6 and V is TRBV19; a weak D match, TRBD1 (5 bases). Trimming removed 7 bases at V and 1 base at J, with 20 bases between. Germline V gene sequence: CDR1 LNHDA, CDR2 SQIVND (reference sequence). The length of the CDR3 is 18 residues.

This chain joins TRBV5-5 and TRBJ2-7; D might be TRBD1 (6 bases). The CDR3 spans 16 residues. V shed 0 bases and J shed 2 bases, with 15 bases lying between them. Germline V CDR1 and CDR2: SGHKS, YYEKEE (reference sequence). The CDR3 loop reads CASSLEGDGYTYEQYF. The CDR3 DNA sequence: TGTGCCAGCAGCTTGGAGGGGGACGGATACACCTACGAGCAGTACTTC.

The chain joins TRBV5-1 to TRBJ1-4, with TRBD1 matching 9 bases. The germline CDR1 and CDR2 sequences are SGHRS and YFSETQ. The CDR3 spans 17 residues. V lost 4 bases to trimming and J lost 0 bases; unmatched junction nucleotides: 7. CDR3 sequence (DNA): TGCGCCAGCAGCGGACCGGGACAGGGTTCAACTAATGAAAAACTGTTTTTT. The encoded protein is CASSGPGQGSTNEKLFF.

The chain couples TRBV12-2 to TRBJ2-7; the tabulated D call, TRBD2, remains unverified against the DNA. TRBV12-2 is labeled a pseudogene. The CDR3 length is 17 residues. The CDR3 spells CASRLAALPSRLYEQYF. The DNA of the CDR3 is TGTGCAAGTCGCTTAGCGGCTTTGCCTAGCCGCCTCTACGAGCAGTACTTC.

The chain has TRBV30 and TRBJ1-4; D remains ambiguous. Germline V gives CDR1 GTSNPN, CDR2 SVGIG (reference sequence). The CDR3 loop spans 12 amino acids. Deletions cut 2 bases from V and 7 bases from J, with 8 bases between. In DNA, the CDR3 is TGTGCCTGGAGTTCCACAGTTGAAAAACTGTTTTTT. Protein sequence: CAWSSTVEKLFF.

This clone appeared a single time. This chain joins TRBV29-1 and TRBJ1-1; no firm D call. Trimming stripped 4 bases from V and 5 bases from J, with 8 bases between. The germline CDR1 and CDR2 sequences are SQVTM and ANQGSEA. The CDR3 is made up of 11 amino acids. This CDR3 reads CSVGGYTEAFF. The CDR3 DNA reads as TGCAGCGTTGGTGGGTATACTGAAGCTTTCTTT.

Remarks on this clone: A junction boundary mismatches the germline segment, possibly from a read error. The J gene is TRBJ2-3, the V gene TRBV5-1; D not resolved. This CDR3 has 15 amino acids. Germline V gene data show CDR1 as SGHRS and CDR2 as YFSETQ. CDR3 protein: CASSLAEWFTNTQYF. The CDR3 bases are TGCGCCAGCAGCTTGGCCGAATGGTTCACAAATACGCAGTATTTT.

This clone was counted only a few times. The V gene is TRBV9, the J gene TRBJ2-4; 7 nucleotides line up with TRBD2. The length of the CDR3 is 17 residues. V was pared by 0 bases and J by 1 base, with 7 bases of the junction left unmatched. Germline CDR1 reads SGDLS; CDR2 reads YYNGEE. DNA of the CDR3: TGTGCCAGCAGCGTAGCCCCGGCGGGGGTGGCCAAAAACATTCAGTACTTC. As protein: CASSVAPAGVAKNIQYF.

The CDR3 loop is CATSRDAGGRGTMNTEAFF. The CDR3 nucleotides read TGTGCCACCAGCAGAGATGCAGGGGGCCGAGGTACCATGAACACTGAAGCTTTCTTT. The chain joins TRBV15 to TRBJ1-1; 8 nucleotides align to TRBD1. V lost 0 bases and J lost 0; bases outside the gene matches: 12. The germline V gene encodes CDR1 LNHNV and CDR2 YYDKDF (reference sequence). This CDR3 is built from 19 residues.

This chain joins TRBV7-2 and TRBJ2-1; D is possibly TRBD1 (5 bases). Per germline, CDR1 SGHTA and CDR2 FQGNSA. V lost 5 bases to trimming and J lost 5 bases, with 16 bases between them. The CDR3 totals 15 residues. CDR3 residues: CASSRGGRADNEQFF. The CDR3 DNA reads TGTGCCAGCAGCAGAGGTGGCAGGGCAGACAATGAGCAGTTCTTC.

The chain uses TRBV7-2 and TRBJ1-2, with a tentative D call TRBD1 (5 bases). Germline CDR1 and CDR2: SGHTA and FQGNSA. CDR3 length: 13 amino acids. Trimming took 4 bases from V and 7 from J, leaving 13 bases between them. CDR3 residues: CASSSRGDFGYTF. CDR3 bases: TGTGCCAGCAGCTCCCGGGGGGACTTTGGCTACACCTTC. Drawing the rest from reference TRBV7-2 and TRBJ1-2, the complete variable domain is GAGVSQSPSNKVTEKGKDVELRCDPISGHTALYWYRQSLGQGLEFLIYFQGNSAPDKSGLPSDRFSAERTGGSVSTLTIQRTQQEDSAVYLCASSSRGDFGYTFGSGTRLTVV.

The table lists this clone with a count of one. This chain connects TRBV30 to TRBJ1-4; possibly TRBD1 for D (6 bases). V was pared by 6 bases and J by 8 bases, with 16 bases between. The CDR3 sequence is 13 residues long. CDR1 is GTSNPN and CDR2 is SVGIG in the germline V gene (reference sequence). The CDR3: CACETGLREKLFF. The CDR3 nucleotides read TGTGCCTGTGAGACAGGTCTTAGGGAAAAACTGTTTTTT.

Only one count was recorded for this clone. J is TRBJ2-6 and V is TRBV4-1; D is unclear. Deletions cut 3 bases from V and 2 bases from J, with 8 bases between. Germline V gene sequence: CDR1 MGHRA, CDR2 YSYEKL. The CDR3 totals 15 residues. CDR3 in amino acids: CASSHHPTGANVLTF. DNA for the CDR3: TGCGCCAGCAGCCATCATCCTACTGGGGCCAACGTCCTGACTTTC.

The table lists this clone with a count of one. This chain links TRBV4-2 with TRBJ1-1; 9 bases fit TRBD1. The CDR3 spans 16 residues. Germline loops: CDR1 LGHNA, CDR2 YNFKEQ. V lost 1 base to trimming and J lost 0 bases; unmatched junction nucleotides: 3. The CDR3 coding sequence is TGTGCCAGCAGCCAAGGACAGGGGGTCATGAACACTGAAGCTTTCTTT. This gives the protein CASSQGQGVMNTEAFF.

This rearrangement joins TRBV18 to TRBJ2-7; D tentatively fits TRBD1 or TRBD2 (5 bases each). V gave up 3 bases and J gave up 4 bases, with 13 bases separating them. CDR3 length equals 14 residues. Germline V lookup: CDR1 KGHSH, CDR2 LQKENI. CDR3 sequence: CASSPGTNGYEQYF. In DNA form, the CDR3 reads TGTGCCAGCTCACCCGGGACCAACGGGTACGAGCAGTACTTC.

The chain combines TRBV29-1 with TRBJ2-7, with 9 bases that match TRBD1. Trimming took 4 bases from V and 0 from J; bases not matched to a gene: 1. The length of the CDR3 is 13 residues. Germline-derived CDR1 and CDR2 are SQVTM and ANQGSEA. The CDR3 is CSVGGQGSYEQYF. The CDR3 DNA follows: TGCAGCGTTGGGGGACAGGGCTCCTACGAGCAGTACTTC.